These T cell receptor beta chains were read from a single sample in a study of identical twins. In TCRdb, the 5' RACE reads were re-called with MiXCR into one record per CDR3 protein. The table has 500,000 to 600,000 distinct CDR3 sequences, less than 25% seen once. The data also belong to a second study, concerning T cells expressing NK-cell markers.

Sequencing was carried out using CD4+ T cells sorted from blood. The receptors stem from a woman aged 18-29 years in good health. CDR3s include the opening cysteine and the closing phenylalanine or tryptophan. D genes are given only for firm matches. Part of the rows lack a size; the others show once, few, many or a class for expanded clones.

abundance,d_gene,j_gene,v_gene,CDR3nt,CDR3aa
-,TRBD1,TRBJ2-7,TRBV12-3/TRBV12-4,TGTGCCAGCACCCCGGGACAGGGGGCTTACGAGCAGTACTTC,CASTPGQGAYEQYF
few,-,TRBJ1-2,TRBV12-5,TGTGCTAGTGGCCCAACAGCTCCGGATGGCTACACCTTC,CASGPTAPDGYTF
-,TRBD2,TRBJ2-1,TRBV20-1,TGCAGTGCTAGAAGCGGGGGGGTATACAATGAGCAGTTCTTC,CSARSGGVYNEQFF
-,-,TRBJ2-7,TRBV12-3/TRBV12-4,TGTGCCAGCAGTCCCAATATCCATAGGCCCCACTACGAGCAGTACTTC,CASSPNIHRPHYEQYF
-,TRBD2,TRBJ2-5,TRBV20-1,TGCAGTGCGACAACAAGGCTAGCGGTAAAGACCCAGTACTTC,CSATTRLAVKTQYF
-,-,TRBJ1-6,TRBV20-1,TGCAGTGCTAGGGGGGGGCCGTCGGGTTCACCCCTCCACTTT,CSARGGPSGSPLHF
few,-,TRBJ2-6,TRBV5-1,TGCGCCAGCAGCACCTACAGGGTAACCTTCTCTGGGGCCAACGTCCTGACTTTC,CASSTYRVTFSGANVLTF
-,-,TRBJ1-1,TRBV7-9,TGTGCCAGCAGCTTAACCAGGACAGTGAACACTGAAGCTTTCTTT,CASSLTRTVNTEAFF
-,TRBD2,TRBJ2-7,TRBV6-5,TGTGCCAGCAGTTACTCGTTCGCGGGAGGTGCCTACGAGCAGTACTTC,CASSYSFAGGAYEQYF
-,-,TRBJ1-5,TRBV4-1,TGCGCCAGCAGCCGAGGACCTTTCCCGGGCAATCAGCCCCAGCATTTT,CASSRGPFPGNQPQHF
-,TRBD1,TRBJ1-2,TRBV25-1,TGTGCCAGCAGTTTCTCGGGACAGAAGTCAAGCTACACCTTC,CASSFSGQKSSYTF
few,-,TRBJ2-7,TRBV21-1,TGTGCCAGCAGCTCCTGGTACTGCAAGAGGGAGCAGTACTTC,CASSSWYCKREQYF
-,-,TRBJ2-7,TRBV6-4,TGTGCCAGCAGTGGGGCGACAGATTTCTACGAGCAGTACTTC,CASSGATDFYEQYF
-,-,TRBJ2-6,TRBV20-1,TGCAGTGCTAACAGGTTTGGCTCTGGGGCCAACGTCCTGACTTTC,CSANRFGSGANVLTF
-,-,TRBJ2-5,TRBV11-2,TGTGCCAGCAGCCCTCTCCGGGCCCCATCCCCAGAGACCCAGTACTTC,CASSPLRAPSPETQYF
many,TRBD1,TRBJ2-1,TRBV20-1,TGCAGTGCTCCGACGATAGGGACAGGGGGGAATAGGGATGAGCAGTTCTTC,CSAPTIGTGGNRDEQFF
-,TRBD2,TRBJ2-3,TRBV20-1,TGCAGTGCTAGCACTAGCGGGGCCACAGATACGCAGTATTTT,CSASTSGATDTQYF
many,-,TRBJ2-7,TRBV27,TGTGCCAGCAGTTTAGTCGCGGGACCCTACGAGCAGTACTTC,CASSLVAGPYEQYF
-,-,TRBJ1-4,TRBV5-1,TGCGCCAGCTCCCCCGGAGGTAATGAAAAACTGTTTTTT,CASSPGGNEKLFF
few,-,TRBJ2-1,TRBV12-3/TRBV12-4,TGTGCCAGCAGACATACGAGCTCCTACAATGAGCAGTTCTTC,CASRHTSSYNEQFF
many,-,TRBJ2-3,TRBV12-3/TRBV12-4,TGTGCCAGCAGTTCAACTATGGTTTCCACAGATACGCAGTATTTT,CASSSTMVSTDTQYF
-,TRBD2,TRBJ2-1,TRBV5-1,TGCGCCAGCAGCTTGGCCCCTAGCGGGGGGGATGAGCAGTTCTTC,CASSLAPSGGDEQFF
-,-,TRBJ2-2,TRBV12-3/TRBV12-4,TGTGCCAGCAGTTCCGGGCCCCGAGGGACCGGGGAGCTGTTTTTT,CASSSGPRGTGELFF
few,-,TRBJ2-7,TRBV3-1,TGTGCCAGCAGTCCGGGAGAATACGAGCAGTACTTC,CASSPGEYEQYF
-,TRBD2,TRBJ2-3,TRBV6-5,TGTGCCAGCAGTTACGCACCGACTAGCGGGGGTAGGGGAGATACGCAGTATTTT,CASSYAPTSGGRGDTQYF
-,-,TRBJ2-1,TRBV6-5,TGTGCCAGCAGTTACTCGTTGGCGGGCCCCCATGAGCAGTTCTTC,CASSYSLAGPHEQFF
-,-,TRBJ1-2,TRBV10-3,TGTGCCATCAGTGAGGAACTTTTGGGCGGCTACACCTTC,CAISEELLGGYTF
-,-,TRBJ1-4,TRBV20-1,TGCAGTGCTAGCCGGCAGGCGGATGAAAAACTGTTTTTT,CSASRQADEKLFF
few,TRBD2,TRBJ2-7,TRBV20-1,TGCAGTGCTAGAGATCCAGCGGGAGGAAACTACGAGCAGTACTTC,CSARDPAGGNYEQYF
-,TRBD1,TRBJ2-7,TRBV12-3/TRBV12-4,TGTGCCAGCAGTGGACAGGGAGTGAGAGAGCAGTACTTC,CASSGQGVREQYF
-,TRBD2,TRBJ2-7,TRBV20-1,TGCAGTGCGGGCTTTTCGCATAGCGGGAGCTACGAGCAGTACTTC,CSAGFSHSGSYEQYF
-,-,TRBJ1-1,TRBV4-1,TGCGCCAGCAGCCAATGGGAGGGCACTGAAGCTTTCTTT,CASSQWEGTEAFF
-,-,TRBJ2-3,TRBV20-1,TGCAGTCCCAGGAGGGCGGGACTTAACACAGATACGCAGTATTTT,CSPRRAGLNTDTQYF
few,-,TRBJ2-1,TRBV29-1,TGCAGCGTTGCAACGGACTACAATGAGCAGTTCTTC,CSVATDYNEQFF
few,-,TRBJ2-3,TRBV20-1,TGCAGTGCTAGCCGGCGGGACGGAGGCACAGATACGCAGTATTTT,CSASRRDGGTDTQYF
-,TRBD2,TRBJ2-2,TRBV11-2,TGTGCCAGCAGCTTAAGGACTAGCGGGAGGACCCGAAGAACCGGGGAGCTGTTTTTT,CASSLRTSGRTRRTGELFF
-,TRBD2,TRBJ2-5,TRBV4-2,TGTGCCAGCAGCCAAGAGGTGGGGAGCGGGGGGTTGCAAAAGACCCAGTACTTC,CASSQEVGSGGLQKTQYF
few,-,TRBJ2-2,TRBV5-4,TGTGCCAGCAGCTTTCAGAACACCGGGGAGCTGTTTTTT,CASSFQNTGELFF
few,-,TRBJ1-1,TRBV6-2/TRBV6-3,TGTGCCAGCACCTACCTGAGGGGCGAGAGAGCTTTCTTT,CASTYLRGERAFF
-,-,TRBJ2-1,TRBV7-9,TGTGCCAGCAGCCTCCGTGAAAAGCTGCATGAGCAGTTCTTC,CASSLREKLHEQFF
-,-,TRBJ2-1,TRBV7-3,TGTGCCAGCAGCCCCTCTCAGACGCTGGACTACAATGAGCAGTTCTTC,CASSPSQTLDYNEQFF
-,-,TRBJ1-1,TRBV14,TGTGCCAGCAGCCAACAGGGGTTTGAAGCTTTCTTT,CASSQQGFEAFF
-,-,TRBJ2-1,TRBV5-1,TGCGCCAGCAGCTTGTCTACGGACTCGTACAATGAGCAGTTCTTC,CASSLSTDSYNEQFF
few,-,TRBJ1-1,TRBV19,TGTGCCACTACCTGGACCCGAGGGAACACTGAAGCTTTCTTT,CATTWTRGNTEAFF
few,-,TRBJ2-2,TRBV9,TGTGCCAGCAGCGTAGGTGGGTACGGTAGCACCGGGGAGCTGTTTTTT,CASSVGGYGSTGELFF
-,-,TRBJ2-6,TRBV7-6,TGTGCCAGCAGCTCGGGCTCCTCTGGGGCCAACGTCCTGACTTTC,CASSSGSSGANVLTF
-,TRBD1,TRBJ2-7,TRBV20-1,TGCAGCGCTAGAAGGACAGGGCCCCACGAGCAGTACTTC,CSARRTGPHEQYF
few,-,TRBJ2-3,TRBV21-1,TGTGCCAGCAGCATTGAGGGAGGGACGCATACGCAGTATTTT,CASSIEGGTHTQYF
many,-,TRBJ2-3,TRBV9,TGTGCCAGCAGCCCGGCTCGTAGGGATACGCAGTATTTT,CASSPARRDTQYF
few,-,TRBJ2-3,TRBV20-1,TGCAGTGCTAGACCTAAGGGGAGTAGAGATACGCAGTATTTT,CSARPKGSRDTQYF